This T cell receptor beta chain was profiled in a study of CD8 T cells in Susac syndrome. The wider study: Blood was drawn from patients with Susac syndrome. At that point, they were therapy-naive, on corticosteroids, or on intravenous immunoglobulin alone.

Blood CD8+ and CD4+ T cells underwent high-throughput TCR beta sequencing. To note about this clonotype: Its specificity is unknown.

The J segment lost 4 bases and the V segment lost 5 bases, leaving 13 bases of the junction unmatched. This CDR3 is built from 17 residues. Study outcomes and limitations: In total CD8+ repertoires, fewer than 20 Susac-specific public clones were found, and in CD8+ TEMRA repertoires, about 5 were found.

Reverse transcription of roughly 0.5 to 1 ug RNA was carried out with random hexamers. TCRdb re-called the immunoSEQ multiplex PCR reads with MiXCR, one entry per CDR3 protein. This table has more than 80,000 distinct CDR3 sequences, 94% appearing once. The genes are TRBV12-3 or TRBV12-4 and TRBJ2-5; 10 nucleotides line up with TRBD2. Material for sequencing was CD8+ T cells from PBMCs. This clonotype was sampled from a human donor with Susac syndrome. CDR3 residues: CASSRLVAGGSGETQYF. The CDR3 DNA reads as TGTGCCAGCAGTCGGCTAGTAGCGGGGGGTTCGGGAGAGACCCAGTACTTC.